Below, 25 T cell receptor beta chains from the same sample are listed, as sequenced in a study of blood T cell repertoires in COVID-19. Using immunoSEQ multiplex PCR, the repertoire was profiled, and TCRdb retains in-frame clones only, with some absent. The table has more than 450,000 clones, about nine tenths seen once. Sequences were obtained from PBMCs or T cells enriched from blood (not recorded which). These receptors were taken from a young woman who had recovered from COVID-19.

This clone was seen a single time. The chain combines TRBV6-5 with TRBJ1-3; D might be TRBD1 (5 bases). Per the germline V gene, CDR1 is MNHEY and CDR2 is SVGAGI. CDR3 size: 16 residues. The germline V and J ends were trimmed by 0 bases and 4 bases, with 13 bases remaining between them. The CDR3 spells CASSYSLQARGNTIYF. Written as DNA, the CDR3 is TGTGCCAGCAGTTACTCTCTACAGGCCCGGGGAAACACCATATATTTT.

The chain links TRBV7-8 to TRBJ1-1; 9 nucleotides agree with TRBD1. Trimming at V came to 1 base and at J to 5 bases, leaving 5 bases not matched to a gene. From germline, CDR1 is SGHVS and CDR2 FQNEAQ. This CDR3 contains 15 residues. The CDR3 bases are TGTGCCAGCAGCTTAGGGGACAGGGAAGAAACTGAAGCTTTCTTT. Translation: CASSLGDREETEAFF. Using reference TRBV7-8 and TRBJ1-1 for the parts outside the CDR3, the full variable domain is GAGVSQSPRYKVAKRGQDVALRCDPISGHVSLFWYQQALGQGPEFLTYFQNEAQLDKSGLPSDRFFAERPEGSVSTLKIQRTQQEDSAVYLCASSLGDREETEAFFGQGTRLTVV.

This rearrangement joins TRBV7-2 to TRBJ1-2; 11 positions agree with TRBD1. Unmatched junction bases numbered 7, after V lost 5 bases and J lost 8 bases. The CDR3 extends over 14 amino acids. Germline V gives CDR1 SGHTA, CDR2 FQGNSA. The CDR3 protein is CASSQGQGAGGYTF. Here the CDR3 DNA reads TGTGCCAGCAGCCAAGGACAGGGGGCGGGAGGCTACACCTTC.

The chain combines TRBV6-5 with TRBJ1-2, with D possibly being TRBD1 (6 bases). V lost 2 bases, J lost 0 bases, and 10 bases lay in between. The CDR3 totals 15 residues. Germline V gives CDR1 MNHEY, CDR2 SVGAGI. The CDR3 nucleotides read TGTGCCAGCAGTTACGGGGGGGGCCCTAACTATGGCTACACCTTC. This translates into CASSYGGGPNYGYTF.

This clone was recorded once. The DNA of the CDR3 is TGTGCCTGGAGTGAAGGGACTGAGAATTCACCCCTCCACTTT. This encodes CAWSEGTENSPLHF. This chain links TRBV30 with TRBJ1-6, with a weak D call TRBD1 (5 bases). Per the germline V gene, CDR1 is GTSNPN and CDR2 is SVGIG (reference sequence). Trimming stripped 1 base from V and 7 bases from J, with 11 bases between. The CDR3 spans 14 residues.

The genes are TRBV6-5 and TRBJ1-2; D is unresolved. The germline gives CDR1 MNHEY, CDR2 SVGAGI. The CDR3 is 13 amino acids. V lost 2 bases, J lost 2 bases, and 6 bases lay in between. CDR3 amino acids: CASSYTENYGYTF. The CDR3 region has the DNA TGTGCCAGCAGTTACACGGAGAACTATGGCTACACCTTC.

The chain is built from TRBV9 and TRBJ1-1; D not resolved. The germline V and J ends were trimmed by 0 bases and 3 bases, with 9 bases remaining between them. Germline assignment: CDR1 SGDLS and CDR2 YYNGEE. The CDR3 is made up of 14 amino acids. DNA of the CDR3: TGTGCCAGCAGCGTAGCGGCGGGTGACACTGAAGCTTTCTTT. Its protein is CASSVAAGDTEAFF.

This chain connects TRBV9 to TRBJ1-3; 9 bases match TRBD1. The J segment lost 3 bases and the V segment lost 1 base, leaving 5 bases of the junction unmatched. The germline gives CDR1 SGDLS, CDR2 YYNGEE. The CDR3 loop spans 16 amino acids. In DNA form, the CDR3 reads TGTGCCAGCAGCGTATCACAGGGGGCTGATGGAAACACCATATATTTT. This codes for CASSVSQGADGNTIYF.

This clone came up a few times. The chain uses TRBV19 and TRBJ1-5, with 7 bases matching TRBD1. CDR1 and CDR2 (germline): LNHDA, SQIVND (reference sequence). The CDR3 totals 15 residues. V shed 3 bases, J shed 5 bases, and the junction held 7 bases outside the gene matches. For the CDR3, the DNA is TGTGCCAGTAGTATCCTCGACAGGGCAGATCAGCCCCAGCATTTT. Residues: CASSILDRADQPQHF.

This clone occurred once. This chain links TRBV7-2 with TRBJ2-3, with 8 bases that match TRBD2. Per the germline V gene, CDR1 is SGHTA and CDR2 is FQGNSA. The CDR3 extends over 16 amino acids. The J segment lost 0 bases and the V segment lost 2 bases, leaving 4 bases of the junction unmatched. The CDR3 here is CASSLIAGKSTDTQYF. CDR3 bases: TGTGCCAGCAGCTTAATAGCGGGGAAGAGCACAGATACGCAGTATTTT. Filled out from reference TRBV7-2 and TRBJ2-3, the complete variable domain reads GAGVSQSPSNKVTEKGKDVELRCDPISGHTALYWYRQSLGQGLEFLIYFQGNSAPDKSGLPSDRFSAERTGGSVSTLTIQRTQQEDSAVYLCASSLIAGKSTDTQYFGPGTRLTVL.

V gene TRBV7-2 combines with J gene TRBJ1-2; D possibly corresponds to TRBD1 (5 bases). This CDR3 contains 13 residues. The V end was cut by 5 bases, the J end by 6 bases, with 13 bases between. The germline gives CDR1 SGHTA, CDR2 FQGNSA. This chain's CDR3 is CASSTNPGDGYTF. The CDR3 bases are TGTGCCAGCAGCACCAACCCGGGGGATGGCTACACCTTC.

CDR3 loop: CASSKLGQAGGHEQYF. CDR3 in DNA: TGTGCCAGCAGCAAACTCGGACAGGCCGGAGGCCACGAGCAGTACTTC. This sequence joins TRBV21-1 and TRBJ2-7; the D segment call TRBD1 is taken from the table without a DNA check. TRBV21-1 corresponds to a pseudogene. The CDR3 has 16 residues.

This clone was counted a single time. The chain carries TRBV5-5 and TRBJ2-5, with 7 bases matching TRBD1. Trimming at V came to 2 bases and at J to 4 bases, leaving 5 bases not matched to a gene. CDR3 size: 14 residues. Germline V gives CDR1 SGHKS, CDR2 YYEKEE (reference sequence). The CDR3 DNA reads TGTGCCAGCAGCTTAACAGGGGCCAGAGAGACCCAGTACTTC. Its protein product is CASSLTGARETQYF.

This sequence joins TRBV5-1 and TRBJ2-7, with a possible D match to TRBD1 (5 bases). From germline, CDR1 is SGHRS and CDR2 YFSETQ. The CDR3 runs to 14 residues. V dropped 3 bases and J dropped 1 base, with 11 bases sitting between them. CDR3 nucleotide sequence: TGCGCCAGCAGCTCGACAGTTACTTCCTACGAGCAGTACTTC. It is translated as CASSSTVTSYEQYF. The variable domain in full, with the rest retrieved from reference TRBV5-1 and TRBJ2-7, is KAGVTQTPRYLIKTRGQQVTLSCSPISGHRSVSWYQQTPGQGLQFLFEYFSETQRNKGNFPGRFSGRQFSNSRSEMNVSTLELGDSALYLCASSSTVTSYEQYFGPGTRLTVT.

This chain uses TRBV18 with TRBJ1-4; D not resolved. This CDR3 spans 13 amino acids. CDR1 and CDR2 (germline): KGHSH, LQKENI. V dropped 5 bases and J dropped 7 bases, with 11 bases sitting between them. This chain's CDR3 is CASSSQILEKLFF. The CDR3 DNA follows: TGTGCCAGCTCATCACAAATCCTTGAAAAACTGTTTTTT.

The rearrangement links TRBV30 to TRBJ1-4; D remains ambiguous. The V end was cut by 3 bases, the J end by 6 bases, with 14 bases between. Germline-derived CDR1 and CDR2 are GTSNPN and SVGIG (reference sequence). The CDR3 runs 14 residues. The CDR3 coding sequence is TGTGCCTGGAGGGTACAAGGGAGCGATGAAAAACTGTTTTTT. Encoded protein: CAWRVQGSDEKLFF.

The CDR3 reads CASSLWGDGNQPQHF. The DNA of the CDR3 is TGTGCCAGCAGTTTATGGGGGGATGGCAATCAGCCCCAGCATTTT. The V call is TRBV2, the J call TRBJ1-5; D possibly corresponds to TRBD1 (5 bases). Germline-derived CDR1 and CDR2 are SNHLY and FYNNEI. The CDR3 has 15 amino acids. V dropped 5 bases and J dropped 2 bases, with 13 bases sitting between them.

The chain combines TRBV13 with TRBJ2-3; D might be TRBD2 (5 bases). Germline CDR1 PRHDT, CDR2 FYEKMQ (reference sequence). CDR3 length equals 15 residues. Trimming took 5 bases from V and 6 from J, leaving 18 bases between them. The CDR3 loop reads CASSQDTRVGDTQYF. As DNA, the CDR3 is TGTGCCAGCAGCCAAGACACTAGGGTTGGGGATACGCAGTATTTT.

This clone occurred a few times. The rearrangement uses TRBV19 and TRBJ2-4; a weak D match, TRBD1 (6 bases). Per the germline V gene, CDR1 is LNHDA and CDR2 is SQIVND (reference sequence). This CDR3 spans 13 amino acids. With 8 bases removed from V and 8 bases from J, the gap between germline ends came to 16 bases. DNA of the CDR3: TGTGCCAGTTCCAATCAACAGGGAGACATTCAGTACTTC. It yields the protein CASSNQQGDIQYF.

This clone was found once. The chain uses TRBV27 and TRBJ2-7; 9 nucleotides line up with TRBD2. The CDR3 runs 18 residues. Germline CDR1 reads MNHEY; CDR2 reads SMNVEV (reference sequence). V was clipped by 11 bases and J by 3 bases; unmatched bases: 23. In DNA, the CDR3 is TGTGCCTCAAGGGGAGGTGTAGCGGGGGCCCGATCTGTCTACGAGCAGTACTTC. This translates into CASRGGVAGARSVYEQYF.

The chain links TRBV7-9 to TRBJ2-3; 7 nucleotides match TRBD2. The V segment lost 6 bases and the J segment 1 base; nucleotides outside the gene matches: 13. Germline V gene lookup returns CDR1 SEHNR and CDR2 FQNEAQ (reference sequence). The CDR3 consists of 17 residues. CDR3 residues: CASSPIGGYYGTDTQYF. Here the CDR3 DNA reads TGTGCCAGCAGTCCAATCGGGGGGTATTATGGCACAGATACGCAGTATTTT.

This rearrangement joins TRBV15 to TRBJ1-1; D is perhaps TRBD1 (5 bases). Trimming left V 3 bases short and J 7 bases short, with 15 bases between. Per the germline V gene, CDR1 is LNHNV and CDR2 is YYDKDF (reference sequence). The CDR3 runs to 14 residues. The CDR3 nucleotides read TGTGCCACCAGCAGGCTACGGCAGGGCCTTGAAGCTTTCTTT. It specifies CATSRLRQGLEAFF.

This clone has a single count. V is TRBV7-2 and J is TRBJ2-5; 9 nucleotides align to TRBD2. Germline CDR1 is SGHTA and CDR2 is FQGNSA. CDR3 size: 17 residues. With 1 base clipped from V and 0 bases from J, the junction kept 6 bases outside the gene matches. Written as DNA, the CDR3 is TGTGCCAGCAGCTTAGGGCGGGGGGGTTCGTACCAAGAGACCCAGTACTTC. Its protein product is CASSLGRGGSYQETQYF. Using reference TRBV7-2 and TRBJ2-5 for the parts outside the CDR3, the full variable domain is GAGVSQSPSNKVTEKGKDVELRCDPISGHTALYWYRQSLGQGLEFLIYFQGNSAPDKSGLPSDRFSAERTGGSVSTLTIQRTQQEDSAVYLCASSLGRGGSYQETQYFGPGTRLLVL.

About this clone itself: This sample also contains other DNA sequences that code for the same CDR3. This chain links TRBV19 with TRBJ2-7, with TRBD1 as a possible D gene (6 bases). The CDR3 length is 13 residues. V lost 3 bases and J 1 base, leaving 7 bases between the germline ends. CDR1 is LNHDA and CDR2 is SQIVND in the germline V gene (reference sequence). In DNA form, the CDR3 reads TGTGCCAGTAGTATTGACAGGTCCTACGAGCAGTACTTC. This encodes CASSIDRSYEQYF.

The chain links TRBV7-6 to TRBJ2-7, with 9 bases matching TRBD1. Germline CDR1 reads SGHVS; CDR2 reads FNYEAQ. V shed 2 bases, J shed 6 bases, and the junction held 2 bases outside the gene matches. The length of the CDR3 is 13 residues. The CDR3 DNA follows: TGTGCCAGCAGCTTAACAGGGGGCAGCGAGCAGTACTTC. Its protein product is CASSLTGGSEQYF. The complete variable domain, with remaining parts taken from reference TRBV7-6 and TRBJ2-7, reads GAGVSQSPRYKVTKRGQDVALRCDPISGHVSLYWYRQALGQGPEFLTYFNYEAQQDKSGLPNDRFSAERPEGSISTLTIQRTEQRDSAMYRCASSLTGGSEQYFGPGTRLTVT.